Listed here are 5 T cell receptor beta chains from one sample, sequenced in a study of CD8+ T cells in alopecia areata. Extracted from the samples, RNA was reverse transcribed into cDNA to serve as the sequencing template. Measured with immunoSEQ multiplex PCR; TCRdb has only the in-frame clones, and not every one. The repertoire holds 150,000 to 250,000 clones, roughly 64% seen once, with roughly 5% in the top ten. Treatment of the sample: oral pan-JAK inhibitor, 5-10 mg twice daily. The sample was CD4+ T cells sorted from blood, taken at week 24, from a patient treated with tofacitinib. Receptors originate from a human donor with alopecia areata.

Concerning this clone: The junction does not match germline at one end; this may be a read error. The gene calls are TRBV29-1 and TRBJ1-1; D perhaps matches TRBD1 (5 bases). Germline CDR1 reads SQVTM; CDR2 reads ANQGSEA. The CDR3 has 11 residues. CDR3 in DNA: TGCAGCGCTGGAACGGACACTCAAGCTTTCTTT. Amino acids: CSAGTDTQAFF.

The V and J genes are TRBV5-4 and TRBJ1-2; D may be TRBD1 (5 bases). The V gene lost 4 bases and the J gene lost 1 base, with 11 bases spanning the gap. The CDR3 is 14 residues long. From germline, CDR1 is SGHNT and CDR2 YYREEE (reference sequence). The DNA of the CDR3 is TGTGCCAGCAGCCCTTCGACAGTTAACTATGGCTACACCTTC. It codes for CASSPSTVNYGYTF. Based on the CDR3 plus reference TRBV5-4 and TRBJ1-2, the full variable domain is ETGVTQSPTHLIKTRGQQVTLRCSSQSGHNTVSWYQQALGQGPQFIFQYYREEENGRGNFPPRFSGLQFPNYSSELNVNALELDDSALYLCASSPSTVNYGYTFGSGTRLTVV.

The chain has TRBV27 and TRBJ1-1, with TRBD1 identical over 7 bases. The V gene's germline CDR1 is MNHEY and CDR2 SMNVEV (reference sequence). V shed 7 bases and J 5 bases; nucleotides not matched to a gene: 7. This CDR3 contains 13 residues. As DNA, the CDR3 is TGTGCCAGCAAGACAGGGCGGGTTACTGAAGCTTTCTTT. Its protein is CASKTGRVTEAFF.

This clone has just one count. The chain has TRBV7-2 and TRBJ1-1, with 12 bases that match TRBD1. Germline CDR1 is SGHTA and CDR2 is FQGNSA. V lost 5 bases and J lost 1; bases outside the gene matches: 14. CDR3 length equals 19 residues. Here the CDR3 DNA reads TGTGCCAGCAGCCCATATAAGGGGACAGGGGGCGCATCGAACACTGAAGCTTTCTTT. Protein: CASSPYKGTGGASNTEAFF.

Written as DNA, the CDR3 is TGTGCCATCAGGGCTTCAACAGGGGGTCTGTACAATGAGCAGTTCTTC. Encoded protein: CAIRASTGGLYNEQFF. The rearrangement links TRBV10-3 to TRBJ2-1; 8 nucleotides agree with TRBD1. The V and J ends lost 6 bases and 4 bases, in that order; junction bases with no gene match: 11. Germline assignment: CDR1 ENHRY and CDR2 SYGVKD. The CDR3 sequence is 16 residues long.